This entry lists 21 T cell receptor beta chains sequenced from one sample in a study of blood T cells in healthy people across ages. For the second PCR, which ran for 7 to 11 cycles, a sample-barcoded 5' primer and a J-beta primer mix were used. MiXCR, applied by TCRdb to the 5' RACE reads, yields one record per CDR3 protein. The data show approximately 810,000 distinct CDR3 sequences, with about 34% seen just once and approximately 13% held by the top ten. The specimen sequenced was blood. The receptors come from a man aged 18 to 30 in good health.

The chain links TRBV4-1 to TRBJ2-1; 13 nucleotides line up with TRBD2. Per the germline V gene, CDR1 is MGHRA and CDR2 is YSYEKL. This CDR3 spans 19 amino acids. Trimming at V came to 1 base and at J to 0 bases, leaving 6 bases not matched to a gene. The CDR3 spells CASSQAGLAGPSSYNEQFF. CDR3 coding DNA: TGCGCCAGCAGCCAAGCGGGACTAGCGGGGCCAAGCTCCTACAATGAGCAGTTCTTC.

This clonotype was counted a few times. The CDR3 DNA reads TGTGCCAGCAGCTTATGGGACAGGTCATATAGCTCCTACAATGAGCAGTTCTTC. Translated, it gives CASSLWDRSYSSYNEQFF. This chain connects TRBV7-2 to TRBJ2-1, with 8 nucleotides matching TRBD1. Losses at the gene ends were 2 bases for V and 0 bases for J; bases not matched to a gene: 9. The CDR3 consists of 18 residues. Germline lookup yields CDR1 SGHTA and CDR2 FQGNSA.

V is TRBV7-9 and J is TRBJ1-1, with TRBD1 as a possible D gene (6 bases). Germline V lookup: CDR1 SEHNR, CDR2 FQNEAQ (reference sequence). Trimming removed 5 bases from V and 5 bases from J, with 15 bases in between. The CDR3 is made up of 14 amino acids. The CDR3 region has the DNA TGTGCCAGCAGCCTATCCACAGGGATGACTGAAGCTTTCTTT. This codes for CASSLSTGMTEAFF.

The V and J genes are TRBV3-1 and TRBJ1-4; TRBD1 aligns across 7 bases. The germline V gene encodes CDR1 LGHDT and CDR2 YNNKEL (reference sequence). The CDR3 sequence is 18 residues long. J lost 8 bases, V lost 3 bases, and 18 bases had no gene match. CDR3 bases: TGTGCCAGCAGCCAGAACACAGGGGACGAACTCTCGACCGAAAAACTGTTTTTT. This sequence encodes CASSQNTGDELSTEKLFF.

This rearrangement joins TRBV6-2 or TRBV6-3 to TRBJ2-7, with TRBD2 matching over 9 bases. The germline gives CDR1 MNHEY, CDR2 SVGEGT. V lost 6 bases and J lost 6; bases outside the gene matches: 9. The CDR3 runs to 14 residues. The DNA of the CDR3 is TGTGCCAGCAGCACTGGACTAGCGCCCCGCGAGCAGTACTTC. Translating gives CASSTGLAPREQYF.

This clonotype was observed a few times. The chain has TRBV12-3 or TRBV12-4 and TRBJ2-3; no reliable D call. The CDR3 loop spans 13 amino acids. Trimming left V 5 bases short and J 3 bases short, with 9 bases between. The CDR3 nucleotides read TGTGCCAGCAGTGTTCTCCCTACAGATACGCAGTATTTT. It codes for CASSVLPTDTQYF.

This clonotype was observed once. The junction departs from the called germline gene at one end, perhaps through a read error. The V gene is TRBV12-3 or TRBV12-4, the J gene TRBJ2-3; either TRBD1 or TRBD2 may supply D (5 bases each). The CDR3 has 14 residues. CDR3 protein: CAGSVLVGADTQYF. DNA for the CDR3: TGTGCCGGCAGTGTCCTAGTGGGGGCAGATACGCAGTATTTT.

Regarding this clonotype: Being one base from a much bigger clone, this may be a read error. The chain couples TRBV29-1 to TRBJ2-7; D gene ambiguous. The CDR3 totals 12 residues. The V gene's germline CDR1 is SQVTM and CDR2 ANQGSEA. The CDR3 bases are TGCAGCGCACAAGACGGACCCTACGGGCAGTACTTC. Protein: CSAQDGPYGQYF.

V is TRBV20-1 and J is TRBJ1-2, with a possible D match to TRBD1 (6 bases). V gave up 1 base and J gave up 4 bases, with 10 bases separating them. This CDR3 spans 13 amino acids. The germline V gene encodes CDR1 DFQATT and CDR2 SNEGSKA (reference sequence). CDR3: CSARGVGGYGYTF. The CDR3 nucleotides read TGCAGTGCTAGAGGAGTAGGGGGCTATGGCTACACCTTC.

The J gene is TRBJ2-7, the V gene TRBV4-2, with a possible D match to TRBD2 (6 bases). The germline V gene encodes CDR1 LGHNA and CDR2 YNFKEQ. The CDR3 is made up of 15 amino acids. The V end lost 0 bases, the J end lost 0 bases, and 9 bases lay between the germline ends. The CDR3 spells CASSQEDGSSYEQYF. CDR3 bases: TGTGCCAGCAGCCAAGAAGACGGGAGCTCCTACGAGCAGTACTTC.

This clonotype was observed a few times. The V gene is TRBV7-2, the J gene TRBJ2-7; D not resolved. Germline V gene lookup returns CDR1 SGHTA and CDR2 FQGNSA. The CDR3 is made up of 14 amino acids. Trimming took 7 bases from V and 1 from J, leaving 14 bases between them. The CDR3: CASTPPLTSYEQYF. The CDR3 DNA reads TGTGCCAGCACCCCACCACTGACATCCTACGAGCAGTACTTC.

The CDR3: CASSGTGGGTEAFF. Written as DNA, the CDR3 is TGTGCCAGCAGTGGGACAGGCGGAGGGACTGAAGCTTTCTTT. The J gene is TRBJ1-1, the V gene TRBV25-1; TRBD1 matches at 7 bases. The CDR3 runs to 14 residues. V was pared by 4 bases and J by 5 bases, with 7 bases of the junction left unmatched. Germline V CDR1 and CDR2: MGHDK, SYGVNS. The full variable domain, rest sourced from reference TRBV25-1 and TRBJ1-1, is EADIYQTPRYLVIGTGKKITLECSQTMGHDKMYWYQQDPGMELHLIHYSYGVNSTEKGDLSSESTVSRIRTEHFPLTLESARPSHTSQYLCASSGTGGGTEAFFGQGTRLTVV.

The chain has TRBV20-1 and TRBJ1-5; possible D gene TRBD1, 6 bases. The CDR3 has 13 amino acids. Looked up from germline, CDR1 is DFQATT and CDR2 is SNEGSKA (reference sequence). V was shortened by 5 bases and J by 1 base, with 9 bases between the two germline ends. Here the CDR3 DNA reads TGCAGTGCTCTGGGGGCGAGCAATCAGCCCCAGCATTTT. Amino acid sequence: CSALGASNQPQHF.

This clonotype occurred many times. The V gene is TRBV20-1, the J gene TRBJ2-3; possible D gene TRBD1, 5 bases. The CDR3 sequence is 17 residues long. CDR1 is DFQATT, CDR2 SNEGSKA, per germline (reference sequence). V shed 5 bases and J shed 0 bases, with 21 bases lying between them. The CDR3 nucleotides are TGCAGTGCTCTCATTGGAAGGGGCACAAAAAGCACAGATACGCAGTATTTT. This encodes CSALIGRGTKSTDTQYF.

There are a few counts of this clonotype. CDR3 residues: CASSPRGGFYNEQFF. The CDR3 nucleotides are TGCGCCAGCAGCCCCCGGGGGGGCTTTTACAATGAGCAGTTCTTC. The chain combines TRBV4-1 with TRBJ2-1, with 8 bases fitting TRBD2. V lost 4 bases and J lost 4; bases outside the gene matches: 6. This CDR3 is 15 amino acids long. CDR1 is MGHRA, CDR2 YSYEKL, per germline.

This rearrangement joins TRBV4-3 to TRBJ2-3; no firm D call. The germline CDR1 and CDR2 sequences are LGHNA and YSLEER. This CDR3 has 16 residues. V shed 1 base and J shed 1 base, with 12 bases lying between them. CDR3 DNA sequence: TGCGCCAGCAGCCAAGGGAACTTTCGGGGCACAGATACGCAGTATTTT. It is translated as CASSQGNFRGTDTQYF.

As to this clonotype: Compared with germline, one end of the junction differs, possibly owing to a read error. The CDR3 sequence: CASSPLLAVEQYF. The CDR3 DNA reads as TGCGCCAGCAGTCCCCTACTAGCGGTTGAGCAGTACTTC. The rearrangement uses TRBV12-3 or TRBV12-4 and TRBJ2-5; 8 bases fit TRBD2. CDR3 size: 13 residues.

The sample holds one count of this clonotype. The V and J genes are TRBV6-2 or TRBV6-3 and TRBJ2-5; tentatively, D is TRBD2 (6 bases). CDR3 length: 11 amino acids. Per germline, CDR1 MNHEY and CDR2 SVGEGT. V shed 9 bases and J shed 11 bases, with 16 bases lying between them. DNA for the CDR3: TGTGCCAGGAGGGACTTTTCTGAGCAGTACTTC. Protein: CARRDFSEQYF.

This clonotype has only a few counts. This sequence joins TRBV5-1 and TRBJ2-3; TRBD2 might be the D (6 bases). CDR1 and CDR2 from the germline V gene are SGHRS and YFSETQ. The CDR3 covers 15 residues. The V end lost 6 bases, the J end lost 0 bases, and 14 bases lay between the germline ends. The CDR3 sequence: CASTMDYTSTDTQYF. The DNA for the CDR3 is TGCGCCAGCACCATGGACTACACTAGCACAGATACGCAGTATTTT.

The rearrangement uses TRBV20-1 and TRBJ2-2; TRBD1 is a possible D gene (6 bases). CDR3 length: 15 residues. With 3 bases removed from V and 2 bases from J, the gap between germline ends came to 13 bases. CDR1 is DFQATT and CDR2 is SNEGSKA in the germline V gene (reference sequence). The CDR3 DNA reads TGCAGTGCTAGGATGTCAGGGGATAACACCGGGGAGCTGTTTTTT. Its translation: CSARMSGDNTGELFF.

V and J are TRBV6-2 or TRBV6-3 and TRBJ2-1; TRBD2 agrees at 7 bases. Germline V lookup: CDR1 MNHEY, CDR2 SVGEGT. This CDR3 contains 12 residues. After removal of 4 bases from V and 10 bases from J, the junction contained 4 bases not matched to a gene. CDR3 coding DNA: TGTGCCAGCAGTTCACTAGCGCAGGAGCAGTTCTTC. It codes for CASSSLAQEQFF.